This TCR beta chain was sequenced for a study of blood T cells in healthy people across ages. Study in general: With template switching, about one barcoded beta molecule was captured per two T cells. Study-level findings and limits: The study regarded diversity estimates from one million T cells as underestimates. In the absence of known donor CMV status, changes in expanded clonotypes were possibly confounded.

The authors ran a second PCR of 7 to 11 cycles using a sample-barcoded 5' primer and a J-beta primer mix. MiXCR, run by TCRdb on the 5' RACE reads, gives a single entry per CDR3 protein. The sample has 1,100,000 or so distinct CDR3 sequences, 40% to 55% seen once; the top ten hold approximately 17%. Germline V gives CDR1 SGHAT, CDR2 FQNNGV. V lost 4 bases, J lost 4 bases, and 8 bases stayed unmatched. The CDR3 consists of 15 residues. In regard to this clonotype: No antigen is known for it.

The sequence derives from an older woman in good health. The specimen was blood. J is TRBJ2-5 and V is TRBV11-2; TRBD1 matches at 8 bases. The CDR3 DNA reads TGTGCCAGCAGCTCAACCCGACAGGGGTCAGAGACCCAGTACTTC. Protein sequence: CASSSTRQGSETQYF.